The rows below give T cell receptor beta chains drawn from one sample of a study of T cell responses to AZD1222 COVID-19 vaccine. Assay used: immunoSEQ multiplex PCR; TCRdb lists only in-frame clones, some missing. The profile covers about 78,000 clones, with about 84% appearing a single time and approximately 2.9% taken by the ten largest. The sequences come from peripheral blood, collected on day 0 of AZD1222 vaccination. These receptor sequences come from an adult in good health. Each CDR3 is given with its conserved first and last residue. A D gene is named only where the DNA matches it firmly. Rows may omit the clone size; those that give it use once, few, many or a size class.

V gene	clone size	J gene	D gene	CDR3 length	CDR3 protein	CDR3 DNA
TRBV5-1	-	TRBJ1-4	-	16	CASSLEGSATNEKLFF	TGCGCCAGCAGCTTGGAAGGGTCTGCAACTAATGAAAAACTGTTTTTT
TRBV7-9	few	TRBJ2-3	TRBD2	16	CASGGLAGALTDTQYF	TGTGCCAGCGGCGGACTAGCGGGGGCTCTCACAGATACGCAGTATTTT
TRBV6-5	few	TRBJ2-5	-	13	CAISGGRQETQYF	TGTGCCATCTCCGGGGGGCGCCAAGAGACCCAGTACTTC
TRBV6-5	-	TRBJ1-5	-	13	CATHDLGNQPQHF	TGTGCCACTCACGACTTGGGCAATCAGCCCCAGCATTTT
TRBV4-2	-	TRBJ2-7	TRBD2	14	CASSQGGGAYEQYF	TGTGCCAGCAGCCAAGGGGGAGGGGCCTACGAGCAGTACTTC
TRBV7-6	-	TRBJ1-5	TRBD1	17	CASSFLAGQVFNQPQHF	TGTGCCAGCAGCTTCCTTGCGGGACAGGTGTTCAATCAGCCCCAGCATTTT
TRBV5-4	-	TRBJ2-7	-	13	CASSSPDSYEQYF	TGTGCCAGCAGCTCCCCGGATTCCTACGAGCAGTACTTC
TRBV30	-	TRBJ2-2	-	13	CAWSVTPAGELFF	TGTGCCTGGAGCGTTACGCCGGCCGGGGAGCTGTTTTTT
TRBV27	-	TRBJ2-7	TRBD2	14	CASSPIAGAPEQYF	TGTGCCAGCAGTCCCATAGCGGGAGCACCCGAGCAGTACTTC
TRBV11-2	-	TRBJ2-1	TRBD2	18	CASSLTSGGAWTYNEQFF	TGTGCCAGCAGCCTAACTAGCGGGGGGGCCTGGACCTACAATGAGCAGTTCTTC
TRBV29-1	-	TRBJ2-2	-	16	CSVEGAGGPNTGELFF	TGCAGCGTTGAAGGGGCCGGGGGGCCCAACACCGGGGAGCTGTTTTTT
TRBV29-1	-	TRBJ1-1	TRBD1	13	CSVGDSWFTEAFF	TGCAGCGTTGGGGACAGCTGGTTCACTGAAGCTTTCTTT
TRBV3-1/TRBV3-2	-	TRBJ1-2	-	14	CASSPTDSYYGYTF	TGTGCCAGCAGCCCTACGGACAGCTACTATGGCTACACCTTC
TRBV7-8	-	TRBJ2-7	-	14	CASSPRQRIYEQYF	TGTGCCAGCAGCCCACGACAGAGAATCTACGAGCAGTACTTC
TRBV5-5	-	TRBJ1-2	-	13	CASSQDTNYGYTF	TGTGCCAGCAGCCAGGACACTAACTATGGCTACACCTTC
TRBV7-6	-	TRBJ2-1	TRBD2	15	CASSLFRGGVNEQFF	TGTGCCAGCAGCCTTTTCCGGGGAGGGGTCAATGAGCAGTTCTTC
TRBV5-8	-	TRBJ1-4	-	17	CASNYYLDSATNEKLFF	TGTGCCAGCAACTATTACCTGGACAGCGCAACTAATGAAAAACTGTTTTTT
TRBV3-1/TRBV3-2	-	TRBJ1-2	-	14	CASSPEAAFSGYTF	TGTGCCAGCAGCCCGGAGGCGGCCTTTTCGGGCTACACCTTC
TRBV4-3	-	TRBJ2-7	-	15	CASSRGHSFIYEQYF	TGCGCCAGCAGCCGGGGGCACAGCTTTATCTACGAGCAGTACTTC
TRBV25-1	-	TRBJ2-7	-	16	CASSELQDSSNYEQYF	TGTGCCAGCAGTGAACTCCAGGACAGCAGTAACTACGAGCAGTACTTC
TRBV29-1	-	TRBJ1-2	-	12	CSGTGGDYGYTF	TGCAGCGGAACGGGGGGGGACTATGGCTACACCTTC